The rows below give T cell receptor beta chains drawn from one sample of a study of blood T cell repertoires in COVID-19. The assay was immunoSEQ multiplex PCR, and TCRdb's table has in-frame clones only and misses some. The data contain approximately 230,000 clones, about 90% of them singletons. The source material was peripheral blood. The receptors here all came from a man between 18 and 35 years old with active or convalescent COVID-19. CDR3s include the opening cysteine and the closing phenylalanine or tryptophan. Each record gives: D gene, J gene, V gene, clone size, CDR3 DNA, CDR3 protein. D genes are given only for firm matches. For some rows the clone size is stated as once, few or many, or as a class when expanded; others skip it.

d_call: TRBD1; j_call: TRBJ1-2; v_call: TRBV9; clone_size: once; cdr3_nt: TGTGCCAGCAGCCTGACAGGGGAAGTAGTTGGCTACACCTTC; cdr3_aa: CASSLTGEVVGYTF
d_call: NA; j_call: TRBJ1-1; v_call: TRBV2; clone_size: once; cdr3_nt: TGTGCCAGCAGTGAATATGCAGGCAGGGGCACTGAAGCTTTCTTT; cdr3_aa: CASSEYAGRGTEAFF
d_call: NA; j_call: TRBJ2-5; v_call: TRBV11-2; clone_size: NA; cdr3_nt: TGTGCCAGCAGCGGAGAGCAAGAGACCCAGTACTTC; cdr3_aa: CASSGEQETQYF
d_call: TRBD1; j_call: TRBJ1-2; v_call: TRBV11-2; clone_size: NA; cdr3_nt: TGTGCCAGCAGCTTCGGTCCGGGACAGGGATTTGGCTACACCTTC; cdr3_aa: CASSFGPGQGFGYTF
d_call: NA; j_call: TRBJ2-6; v_call: TRBV5-1; clone_size: once; cdr3_nt: TGCGCCAGCAGCTTGGAAGAGGGCTCTGGGGCCAACGTCCTGACTTTC; cdr3_aa: CASSLEEGSGANVLTF
d_call: TRBD2; j_call: TRBJ2-7; v_call: TRBV28; clone_size: NA; cdr3_nt: TGTGCCAGCAAACCCCCCGGGCTAGCGGGGACCTACGAGCAGTACTTC; cdr3_aa: CASKPPGLAGTYEQYF
d_call: NA; j_call: TRBJ2-5; v_call: TRBV5-1; clone_size: once; cdr3_nt: TGCGCCAGCAGCTTGGTAGAAACTCAAGAGACCCAGTACTTC; cdr3_aa: CASSLVETQETQYF
d_call: NA; j_call: TRBJ1-1; v_call: TRBV19; clone_size: once; cdr3_nt: TGTGCCAGTAGTATTCGGGGGAAGACGAACACTGAAGCTTTCTTT; cdr3_aa: CASSIRGKTNTEAFF
d_call: TRBD1; j_call: TRBJ1-1; v_call: TRBV6-2/TRBV6-3; clone_size: NA; cdr3_nt: TGTGCCAGCAGTTACTCCGTCGGAGGGGGCGGCCATAACACTGAAGCTTTCTTT; cdr3_aa: CASSYSVGGGGHNTEAFF
d_call: NA; j_call: TRBJ1-1; v_call: TRBV4-1; clone_size: NA; cdr3_nt: TGCGCCAGCAGCCAGTCCACAGGGTATCTCACTGAAGCTTTCTTT; cdr3_aa: CASSQSTGYLTEAFF
d_call: NA; j_call: TRBJ2-4; v_call: TRBV5-1; clone_size: NA; cdr3_nt: TGCGCCAGCAGCTTAAGTCTGGCCGATAACATTCAGTACTTC; cdr3_aa: CASSLSLADNIQYF
d_call: TRBD1; j_call: TRBJ1-1; v_call: TRBV11-2; clone_size: NA; cdr3_nt: TGTGCCAGCAGCTTATGGGGGACAGGGTTGAACACTGAAGCTTTCTTT; cdr3_aa: CASSLWGTGLNTEAFF
d_call: TRBD2; j_call: TRBJ2-1; v_call: TRBV3-1/TRBV3-2; clone_size: NA; cdr3_nt: TGTGCCAGCAGCCAAGACGTACTAGCGGGAGGGGAGCAGTTCTTC; cdr3_aa: CASSQDVLAGGEQFF
d_call: TRBD2; j_call: TRBJ2-7; v_call: TRBV15; clone_size: NA; cdr3_nt: TGTGCCACCAGCAGAGGGGAGCTAGCGGGAGATCTCTACGAGCAGTACTTC; cdr3_aa: CATSRGELAGDLYEQYF
d_call: NA; j_call: TRBJ2-4; v_call: TRBV19; clone_size: NA; cdr3_nt: TGTGCCAGTAGTAAGGACAGACTCTTAAACATTCAGTACTTC; cdr3_aa: CASSKDRLLNIQYF
d_call: TRBD2; j_call: TRBJ2-7; v_call: TRBV5-1; clone_size: once; cdr3_nt: TGCGCCAGCAGCCCGAAGGGTGCCTTTAGCGGGTTCCTCAGCTCCTACGAGCAGTACTTC; cdr3_aa: CASSPKGAFSGFLSSYEQYF
d_call: NA; j_call: TRBJ1-5; v_call: TRBV28; clone_size: NA; cdr3_nt: TGTGCCAGCAGTTTATCGGGGTGGGACAATCAGCCCCAGCATTTT; cdr3_aa: CASSLSGWDNQPQHF
d_call: NA; j_call: TRBJ2-3; v_call: TRBV28; clone_size: NA; cdr3_nt: TGTGCCAGCACCCCCGGCGGGAGAGAGAGGGGGGGCAGAGATACGCAGTATTTT; cdr3_aa: CASTPGGRERGGRDTQYF
d_call: NA; j_call: TRBJ2-1; v_call: TRBV2; clone_size: NA; cdr3_nt: TGTGCCAGCAGTGGTAAACAGGGAAGCTCCTACAATGAGCAGTTCTTC; cdr3_aa: CASSGKQGSSYNEQFF
d_call: NA; j_call: TRBJ1-4; v_call: TRBV28; clone_size: NA; cdr3_nt: TGTGCCAGCAGTTTTTCGGGGGCAACTAATGAAAAACTGTTTTTT; cdr3_aa: CASSFSGATNEKLFF
d_call: NA; j_call: TRBJ1-2; v_call: TRBV4-3; clone_size: few; cdr3_nt: TGCGCCAGCAGCCAAAGACAGGCTAACTATGGCTACACCTTC; cdr3_aa: CASSQRQANYGYTF
d_call: TRBD1; j_call: TRBJ1-2; v_call: TRBV6-5; clone_size: NA; cdr3_nt: TGTGCCAGCAGGCATGGGACAGTTAGCTATGGCTACACCTTC; cdr3_aa: CASRHGTVSYGYTF
d_call: TRBD1; j_call: TRBJ1-1; v_call: TRBV9; clone_size: NA; cdr3_nt: TGTGCCAGCAGCGTAGACCCCGCGACAGGGGGGACTGAAGCTTTCTTT; cdr3_aa: CASSVDPATGGTEAFF
d_call: NA; j_call: TRBJ2-1; v_call: TRBV6-5; clone_size: NA; cdr3_nt: TGTGCCACCTCACTCTCGAGCTCCTACAATGAGCAGTTCTTC; cdr3_aa: CATSLSSSYNEQFF
d_call: NA; j_call: TRBJ2-7; v_call: TRBV9; clone_size: NA; cdr3_nt: TGTGCCAGCAGCGTCGCCGGCACAGGGCGTACGGAGCAGTACTTC; cdr3_aa: CASSVAGTGRTEQYF
d_call: TRBD2; j_call: TRBJ2-1; v_call: TRBV28; clone_size: NA; cdr3_nt: TGTGCCAGCAGCCTACTAGCGGGGGGAGGGGATGAGCAGTTCTTC; cdr3_aa: CASSLLAGGGDEQFF
d_call: NA; j_call: TRBJ1-6; v_call: TRBV6-1; clone_size: NA; cdr3_nt: TGTGCCAGCAGTGAAAAGGGAGTGGCAATTTCACCCCTCCACTTT; cdr3_aa: CASSEKGVAISPLHF
d_call: TRBD1; j_call: TRBJ1-2; v_call: TRBV5-6; clone_size: NA; cdr3_nt: TGTGCCAGCAGCCCGGACAGGTTATATGGCTACACCTTC; cdr3_aa: CASSPDRLYGYTF
d_call: NA; j_call: TRBJ2-3; v_call: TRBV23-1; clone_size: NA; cdr3_nt: TGCGCCAGCAGTCAATCAGCGGCAGAGAGAACAGATACGCAGTATTTT; cdr3_aa: CASSQSAAERTDTQYF
d_call: NA; j_call: TRBJ2-5; v_call: TRBV19; clone_size: NA; cdr3_nt: TGTGCCAGTAGTATTGGAGGGGTGGGGGAGACCCAGTACTTC; cdr3_aa: CASSIGGVGETQYF
d_call: NA; j_call: TRBJ1-1; v_call: TRBV4-3; clone_size: NA; cdr3_nt: TGCGCCAGCAGCCAAGGGCCTTTTACTGAAGCTTTCTTT; cdr3_aa: CASSQGPFTEAFF
d_call: TRBD2; j_call: TRBJ2-1; v_call: TRBV5-4; clone_size: once; cdr3_nt: TGTGCCAGCAGCCCTGGAGGTCGGCTAGCGGGAGTAAATGAGCAGTTCTTC; cdr3_aa: CASSPGGRLAGVNEQFF
d_call: NA; j_call: TRBJ2-7; v_call: TRBV12-3/TRBV12-4; clone_size: NA; cdr3_nt: TGTGCCAGCAGTTTGGGTCCAGGGGAGCAGTACTTC; cdr3_aa: CASSLGPGEQYF
d_call: NA; j_call: TRBJ1-1; v_call: TRBV7-2; clone_size: NA; cdr3_nt: TGTGCCAGCAGCCTTACAGCCTCAGGAACTGAAGCTTTCTTT; cdr3_aa: CASSLTASGTEAFF
d_call: NA; j_call: TRBJ1-6; v_call: TRBV2; clone_size: NA; cdr3_nt: TGTGCCAGCAGTACACAATATAATTCACCCCTCCACTTT; cdr3_aa: CASSTQYNSPLHF
d_call: TRBD2; j_call: TRBJ2-2; v_call: TRBV14; clone_size: NA; cdr3_nt: TGTGCCAGCAGCCGAGGACTAGCGGCCTACACCGGGGAGCTGTTTTTT; cdr3_aa: CASSRGLAAYTGELFF
d_call: NA; j_call: TRBJ2-2; v_call: TRBV27; clone_size: NA; cdr3_nt: TGTGCCAGCAGTGGCCTTTTGGGGGGGCAGGACACCGGGGAGCTGTTTTTT; cdr3_aa: CASSGLLGGQDTGELFF
d_call: TRBD2; j_call: TRBJ2-2; v_call: TRBV7-6; clone_size: NA; cdr3_nt: TGTGCCAGCAGCTTAGGGGGCGCGGGGGCCGGGGAGCTGTTTTTT; cdr3_aa: CASSLGGAGAGELFF
d_call: NA; j_call: TRBJ2-5; v_call: TRBV9; clone_size: NA; cdr3_nt: TGTGCCAGCAGCCACGTAGCGGACCAAGAGACCCAGTACTTC; cdr3_aa: CASSHVADQETQYF
d_call: NA; j_call: TRBJ2-1; v_call: TRBV25-1; clone_size: NA; cdr3_nt: TGTGCCAGCAGTACTAACCGGGGTCGCTCCTACAATGAGCAGTTCTTC; cdr3_aa: CASSTNRGRSYNEQFF
d_call: NA; j_call: TRBJ2-7; v_call: TRBV19; clone_size: NA; cdr3_nt: TGTGCCAGTAGTATGGGGGCAGGACGGGCGTTCCACGAGCAGTACTTC; cdr3_aa: CASSMGAGRAFHEQYF
d_call: TRBD2; j_call: TRBJ2-3; v_call: TRBV7-3; clone_size: NA; cdr3_nt: TGTGCCAGCAGCTCATATCCGGGACTAGCGACTTTAAGTGGTACGCAGTATTTT; cdr3_aa: CASSSYPGLATLSGTQYF
d_call: TRBD2; j_call: TRBJ2-1; v_call: TRBV13; clone_size: few; cdr3_nt: TGTGCCAGCAGCTTAGTTAGCGGGGGGGCAAGGGAGCAGTTCTTC; cdr3_aa: CASSLVSGGAREQFF
d_call: NA; j_call: TRBJ2-4; v_call: TRBV14; clone_size: NA; cdr3_nt: TGTGCCAGCAGCCAAGCGGGAGTGGAAAACATTCAGTACTTC; cdr3_aa: CASSQAGVENIQYF
d_call: NA; j_call: TRBJ1-3; v_call: TRBV13; clone_size: NA; cdr3_nt: TGTGCCAGCAGCCCCGCTGGAAACACCATATATTTT; cdr3_aa: CASSPAGNTIYF
d_call: NA; j_call: TRBJ2-4; v_call: TRBV7-3; clone_size: NA; cdr3_nt: TGTGCCAGCAGCCTAGACGGAGCACTAGCCAAAAACATTCAGTACTTC; cdr3_aa: CASSLDGALAKNIQYF
d_call: NA; j_call: TRBJ1-2; v_call: TRBV19; clone_size: NA; cdr3_nt: TGTGCCAGTAGTCCACTCCCAGGGCTTGTACATGGCTACACCTTC; cdr3_aa: CASSPLPGLVHGYTF
d_call: NA; j_call: TRBJ2-4; v_call: TRBV27; clone_size: NA; cdr3_nt: TGTGCCAGCAGTTGGGGCTCGACAAACATTCAGTACTTC; cdr3_aa: CASSWGSTNIQYF
d_call: TRBD2; j_call: TRBJ2-3; v_call: TRBV15; clone_size: few; cdr3_nt: TGTGCCACCAGCAGAGATCCTGGCCTAGCGGGGGGTTCAGATACGCAGTATTTT; cdr3_aa: CATSRDPGLAGGSDTQYF
d_call: NA; j_call: TRBJ1-2; v_call: TRBV5-1; clone_size: NA; cdr3_nt: TGCGCCAGCGGCCAGGGAGGTGGCATTGAGGGCTACACCTTC; cdr3_aa: CASGQGGGIEGYTF
d_call: TRBD2; j_call: TRBJ2-7; v_call: TRBV28; clone_size: NA; cdr3_nt: TGTGCCAGCGGAGATGCTAGCGGGAATTCTTACGAGCAGTACTTC; cdr3_aa: CASGDASGNSYEQYF
d_call: TRBD1; j_call: TRBJ2-5; v_call: TRBV5-5; clone_size: once; cdr3_nt: TGTGCCAGCAGCTTGGCTATAGGGACAGGTCTTTCGCGGGAGACCCAGTACTTC; cdr3_aa: CASSLAIGTGLSRETQYF
d_call: NA; j_call: TRBJ2-5; v_call: TRBV3-1/TRBV3-2; clone_size: NA; cdr3_nt: TGTGCCAGCAGCCCCCTGGGGGGGGGCGAGACCCAGTACTTC; cdr3_aa: CASSPLGGGETQYF
d_call: TRBD2; j_call: TRBJ2-1; v_call: TRBV5-8; clone_size: NA; cdr3_nt: TGTGCCAGCAGCTCCCCTTACGGGAGGGCCTACAATGAGCAGTTCTTC; cdr3_aa: CASSSPYGRAYNEQFF
d_call: NA; j_call: TRBJ2-2; v_call: TRBV28; clone_size: NA; cdr3_nt: TGTGCCAGCAGTTCTTGGAGCGACAGGAACACCGGGGAGCTGTTTTTT; cdr3_aa: CASSSWSDRNTGELFF